This TCR beta chain emerged from a study of blood T cell repertoires in COVID-19. The sample holds a few counts of this clone. The CDR3 spans 15 residues. Looked up from germline, CDR1 is SGDLS and CDR2 is YYNGEE. V lost 0 bases and J lost 6, with 14 bases in between. Authors' processing steps: Cell counts per sample came from amplifying reference gene primers. Generated by immunoSEQ multiplex PCR, the TCRdb table keeps only in-frame clones and is missing some. Clone size and the V and J calls come from that table; the DNA yielded D and trimming. The table includes fewer than 300,000 clones, roughly 79% detected once.

This receptor was obtained from a woman aged 55-70 years with active or convalescent COVID-19. This rearrangement joins TRBV9 to TRBJ2-3; tentative D call: TRBD2 (7 bases). The sequenced material came from peripheral blood. The CDR3 DNA sequence: TGTGCCAGCAGCGTAGCTACGCGGGGGCCGGATACGCAGTATTTT. Protein sequence: CASSVATRGPDTQYF.